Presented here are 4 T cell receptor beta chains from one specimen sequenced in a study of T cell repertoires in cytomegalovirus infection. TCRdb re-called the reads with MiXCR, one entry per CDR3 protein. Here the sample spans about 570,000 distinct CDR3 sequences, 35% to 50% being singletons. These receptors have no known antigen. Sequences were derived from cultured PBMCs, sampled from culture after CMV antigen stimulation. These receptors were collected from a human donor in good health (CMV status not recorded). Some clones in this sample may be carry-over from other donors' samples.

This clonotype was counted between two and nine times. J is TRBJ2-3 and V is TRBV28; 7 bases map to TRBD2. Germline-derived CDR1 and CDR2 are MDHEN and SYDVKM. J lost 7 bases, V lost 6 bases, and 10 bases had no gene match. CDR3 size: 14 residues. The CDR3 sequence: CASRYKTSPNTQYF. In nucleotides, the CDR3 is TGTGCCAGCAGATACAAGACTAGCCCCAATACGCAGTATTTT.

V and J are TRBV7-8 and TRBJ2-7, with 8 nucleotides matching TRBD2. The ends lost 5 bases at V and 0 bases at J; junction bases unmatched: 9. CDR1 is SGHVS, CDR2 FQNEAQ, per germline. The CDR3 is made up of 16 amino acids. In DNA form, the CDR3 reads TGTGCCAGCAGCCTAAATATAGCGGGGACCTCCTACGAGCAGTACTTC. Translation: CASSLNIAGTSYEQYF. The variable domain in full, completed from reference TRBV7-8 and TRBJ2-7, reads GAGVSQSPRYKVAKRGQDVALRCDPISGHVSLFWYQQALGQGPEFLTYFQNEAQLDKSGLPSDRFFAERPEGSVSTLKIQRTQQEDSAVYLCASSLNIAGTSYEQYFGPGTRLTVT.

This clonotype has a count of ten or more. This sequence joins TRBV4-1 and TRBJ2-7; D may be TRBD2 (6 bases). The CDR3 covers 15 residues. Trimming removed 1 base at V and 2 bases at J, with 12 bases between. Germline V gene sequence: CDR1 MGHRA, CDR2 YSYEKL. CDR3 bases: TGCGCCAGCAGCCAAGTTGAGAGCGGGCCCTACGAGCAGTACTTC. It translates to CASSQVESGPYEQYF.

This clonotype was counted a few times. The DNA for the CDR3 is TGTGCCAGCACCCGACTAGCGGGATCCTACAATGAGCAGTTCTTC. Amino acid sequence: CASTRLAGSYNEQFF. The rearrangement joins TRBV12-3 or TRBV12-4 to TRBJ2-1; 11 positions agree with TRBD2. The V segment lost 7 bases and the J segment 1 base; nucleotides outside the gene matches: 3. CDR3 size: 15 residues.